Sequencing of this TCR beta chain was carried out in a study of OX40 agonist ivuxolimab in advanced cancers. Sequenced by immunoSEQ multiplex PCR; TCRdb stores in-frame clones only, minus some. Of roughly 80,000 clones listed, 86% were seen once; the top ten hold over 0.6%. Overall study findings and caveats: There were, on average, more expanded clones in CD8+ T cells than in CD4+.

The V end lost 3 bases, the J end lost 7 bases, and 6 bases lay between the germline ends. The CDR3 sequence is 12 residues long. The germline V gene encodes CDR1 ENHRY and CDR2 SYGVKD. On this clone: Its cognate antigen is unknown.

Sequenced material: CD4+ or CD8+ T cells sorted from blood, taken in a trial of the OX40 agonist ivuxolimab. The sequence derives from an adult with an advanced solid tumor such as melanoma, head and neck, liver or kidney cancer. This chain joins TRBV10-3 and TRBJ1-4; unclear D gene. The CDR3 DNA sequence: TGTGCCATCAGTGAACGGAGTGAAAAACTGTTTTTT. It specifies CAISERSEKLFF.